Below are 29 T cell receptor beta chains sequenced from a single sample in a study of blood T cell repertoires in COVID-19. Only in-frame clones appear in the TCRdb table, and some are missing; sequencing was by immunoSEQ multiplex PCR. The data contain fewer than 200,000 clones, 60% to 80% of them singletons. The source material was PBMCs or T cells enriched from blood (not recorded which). All receptors derive from a woman aged 45-65 years who had recovered from COVID-19.

In this sample, this clone turned up a few times. The CDR3 protein is CARERTGGCEQYF. The DNA of the CDR3 is TGTGCCAGAGAGCGGACGGGGGGCTGCGAGCAGTACTTC. The V and J genes are TRBV28 and TRBJ2-7; D might be TRBD2 (7 bases). The germline CDR1 and CDR2 sequences are MDHEN and SYDVKM. CDR3 length: 13 residues. V gave up 9 bases and J gave up 6 bases, with 18 bases separating them.

This chain uses TRBV18 with TRBJ2-1, with 10 bases aligning to TRBD1. Losses at the gene ends were 5 bases for V and 8 bases for J; bases not matched to a gene: 15. Germline loops: CDR1 KGHSH, CDR2 LQKENI. The CDR3 has 17 residues. CDR3 loop: CASSARLPGQGYYEQFF. As DNA, the CDR3 is TGTGCCAGCTCAGCCAGGCTGCCGGGACAGGGGTATTATGAGCAGTTCTTC. Together with reference TRBV18 and TRBJ2-1, the CDR3 gives the full variable domain: NAGVMQNPRHLVRRRGQEARLRCSPMKGHSHVYWYRQLPEEGLKFMVYLQKENIIDESGMPKERFSAEFPKEGPSILRIQQVVRGDSAAYFCASSARLPGQGYYEQFFGPGTRLTVL.

The chain is built from TRBV3-1 (or the pseudogene TRBV3-2) and TRBJ1-5; a possible D gene is TRBD1 (6 bases). This CDR3 contains 15 residues. Germline V gives CDR1 LGHDT, CDR2 YNNKEL (reference sequence). V shed 4 bases and J shed 6 bases, with 16 bases lying between them. CDR3 DNA: TGTGCCAGCAGCCCCATGGCAGGGGTTGGTCAGCCCCAGCATTTT. This gives the protein CASSPMAGVGQPQHF.

This chain's CDR3 is CASSKGQGMRGETQYF. CDR3 nucleotides: TGTGCCAGCAGCAAGGGACAGGGGATGAGGGGGGAGACCCAGTACTTC. The V call is TRBV11-3, the J call TRBJ2-5, with 10 nucleotides matching TRBD1. The germline V gene encodes CDR1 SGHNT and CDR2 YENEEA. The CDR3 sequence is 16 residues long. With V trimmed by 5 bases and J by 5 bases, 11 bases remained unmatched.

This clone has a handful of counts. This rearrangement joins TRBV4-3 to TRBJ2-1, with D possibly TRBD2 on 5 matching bases. The CDR3 loop spans 17 amino acids. V lost 0 bases and J lost 2, with 14 bases in between. CDR1 is LGHNA, CDR2 YSLEER, per germline. CDR3 region: CASSQDSAGFPYNEQFF. DNA of the CDR3: TGCGCCAGCAGCCAAGATTCCGCGGGTTTCCCCTACAATGAGCAGTTCTTC.

The CDR3 loop is CASSRLAGGLETQYF. CDR3 DNA: TGTGCCAGCAGCCGACTAGCGGGAGGACTTGAGACCCAGTACTTC. This rearrangement joins TRBV7-9 to TRBJ2-5; 13 nucleotides agree with TRBD2. CDR1 is SEHNR, CDR2 FQNEAQ, per germline (reference sequence). The CDR3 is 15 amino acids. V trimming: 5 bases; J trimming: 5 bases; junction bases outside the gene matches: 5.

The chain combines TRBV5-1 with TRBJ1-2, with D hard to call. Germline loops: CDR1 SGHRS, CDR2 YFSETQ. The CDR3 runs 13 residues. Between the trimmed V and J ends, which lost 3 bases and 4 bases, there was a span of 10 bases. The CDR3, as DNA: TGCGCCAGCAGCTCGACGGAGACCTATGGCTACACCTTC. Its protein product is CASSSTETYGYTF.

J is TRBJ1-2 and V is TRBV7-9; a possible D gene is TRBD1 (6 bases). The ends were cut back, 5 bases at V and 4 bases at J, with 17 bases in the middle. Germline CDR1 is SEHNR and CDR2 is FQNEAQ (reference sequence). CDR3 length: 15 residues. The CDR3 region is CASSLPRTGIYGYTF. CDR3 DNA sequence: TGTGCCAGCAGCCTCCCGAGAACAGGGATCTATGGCTACACCTTC.

The chain has TRBV6-5 and TRBJ2-5, with TRBD2 matching over 11 bases. V gave up 6 bases and J gave up 5 bases; unmatched junction bases: 5. Per the germline V gene, CDR1 is MNHEY and CDR2 is SVGAGI. The CDR3 totals 14 residues. The DNA of the CDR3 is TGTGCCAGCAGAACTAGCGGGAGATTCGAGACCCAGTACTTC. Translating it yields CASRTSGRFETQYF.

A single count supports this clone. V gene TRBV5-4 combines with J gene TRBJ2-1; 9 nucleotides match TRBD2. CDR1 is SGHNT, CDR2 YYREEE, per germline (reference sequence). The V and J ends lost 0 bases and 9 bases, in that order; junction bases with no gene match: 1. This CDR3 contains 13 residues. The CDR3: CASSLELAGEQFF. CDR3 DNA sequence: TGTGCCAGCAGCTTGGAACTAGCGGGTGAGCAGTTCTTC.

The J gene is TRBJ2-5, the V gene TRBV19; TRBD1 aligns across 9 bases. V dropped 1 base and J dropped 4; count of bases not matched to a gene: 4. Germline loops: CDR1 LNHDA, CDR2 SQIVND (reference sequence). The CDR3 has 15 residues. Here the CDR3 DNA reads TGTGCCAGTAGTATAGGACAGGGGGGGATAGAGACCCAGTACTTC. It is translated as CASSIGQGGIETQYF.

The chain carries TRBV19 and TRBJ1-1, with 7 bases identical to TRBD1. J was trimmed by 1 base and V by 5 bases; bases with no gene match: 10. There are 16 residues in the CDR3. Per the germline V gene, CDR1 is LNHDA and CDR2 is SQIVND (reference sequence). This CDR3 is CASSPPVQGRNTEAFF. Here the CDR3 DNA reads TGTGCCAGTAGTCCACCCGTACAGGGGAGGAACACTGAAGCTTTCTTT.

This chain connects TRBV11-1 to TRBJ2-1, with D possibly being TRBD2 (5 bases). This CDR3 is 16 amino acids long. V was shortened by 1 base and J by 3 bases, with 13 bases between the two germline ends. CDR1 and CDR2 (germline): SGHAT, FQDESV (reference sequence). In nucleotides, the CDR3 is TGTGCCAGCAGCTTAGGGGGAGAAGTTAACTACAATGAGCAGTTCTTC. Encoded protein: CASSLGGEVNYNEQFF.

This clone was detected only a few times. V usage is TRBV5-1 and J usage is TRBJ2-3; possibly TRBD1 for D (6 bases). The germline V gene has CDR1 SGHRS and CDR2 YFSETQ. Trimming removed 2 bases from V and 4 bases from J, with 11 bases in between. The CDR3 loop spans 14 amino acids. The DNA of the CDR3 is TGCGCCAGCAGCTTACAGGGAGCCCCAGATACGCAGTATTTT. It encodes CASSLQGAPDTQYF.

The gene calls are TRBV2 and TRBJ2-6; D is possibly TRBD1 (6 bases). Germline CDR1 SNHLY, CDR2 FYNNEI. The CDR3 has 18 amino acids. Deletions cut 0 bases from V and 0 bases from J, with 12 bases between. CDR3 amino acids: CASSEAQGGYSGANVLTF. The CDR3, as DNA: TGTGCCAGCAGTGAAGCACAGGGCGGATACTCTGGGGCCAACGTCCTGACTTTC.

The rearrangement joins TRBV6-5 to TRBJ2-6; D is possibly TRBD1 (6 bases). There are 15 residues in the CDR3. Germline assignment: CDR1 MNHEY and CDR2 SVGAGI. Trimming shortened V by 7 bases and J by 0 bases, and 10 bases separated the two germline ends. The CDR3 region is CASKDSLSGANVLTF. CDR3 bases: TGTGCCAGCAAGGACAGCCTCTCTGGGGCCAACGTCCTGACTTTC.

The chain has TRBV27 and TRBJ1-4; D is unclear. V lost 3 bases and J 5 bases, leaving 10 bases between the germline ends. CDR1 and CDR2 from the germline V gene are MNHEY and SMNVEV (reference sequence). The CDR3 consists of 14 residues. CDR3 sequence (DNA): TGTGCCAGCAGTTTCTCCGGAGGAAATGAAAAACTGTTTTTT. Residues: CASSFSGGNEKLFF.

The rearrangement uses TRBV7-3 and TRBJ2-1; no clear D. CDR1 and CDR2 from the germline V gene are SGHTA and FQGTGA. This CDR3 contains 16 residues. Deletions cut 0 bases from V and 0 bases from J, with 9 bases between. The CDR3: CASSLTGSSSYNEQFF. CDR3 DNA: TGTGCCAGCAGCTTAACGGGTAGCAGCTCCTACAATGAGCAGTTCTTC. The whole variable domain, filled in from reference TRBV7-3 and TRBJ2-1, reads GAGVSQTPSNKVTEKGKYVELRCDPISGHTALYWYRQSLGQGPEFLIYFQGTGAADDSGLPNDRFFAVRPEGSVSTLKIQRTERGDSAVYLCASSLTGSSSYNEQFFGPGTRLTVL.

The gene calls are TRBV7-2 and TRBJ2-2; 8 nucleotides agree with TRBD2. The J segment lost 0 bases and the V segment lost 4 bases, leaving 13 bases of the junction unmatched. From germline, CDR1 is SGHTA and CDR2 FQGNSA. This CDR3 comprises 19 residues. CDR3: CASSSRGAGAPSNTGELFF. The DNA for the CDR3 is TGTGCCAGCAGCTCCCGAGGAGCGGGGGCCCCTTCGAACACCGGGGAGCTGTTTTTT.

This clone was seen once. The chain couples TRBV7-2 to TRBJ2-2, with D possibly TRBD1 on 5 matching bases. The germline CDR1 and CDR2 sequences are SGHTA and FQGNSA. This CDR3 has 14 residues. Trimming shortened V by 3 bases and J by 2 bases, and 7 bases separated the two germline ends. The CDR3 DNA is TGTGCCAGCAGCTTTGACAGAAACACCGGGGAGCTGTTTTTT. Translation: CASSFDRNTGELFF. Full variable domain (outside the CDR3, taken from reference TRBV7-2 and TRBJ2-2): GAGVSQSPSNKVTEKGKDVELRCDPISGHTALYWYRQSLGQGLEFLIYFQGNSAPDKSGLPSDRFSAERTGGSVSTLTIQRTQQEDSAVYLCASSFDRNTGELFFGEGSRLTVL.

The V call is TRBV5-4, the J call TRBJ2-5, with 7 bases identical to TRBD2. The germline gives CDR1 SGHNT, CDR2 YYREEE (reference sequence). V lost 0 bases to trimming and J lost 4 bases; unmatched junction nucleotides: 9. The CDR3 totals 16 residues. DNA of the CDR3: TGTGCCAGCAGCTTGGGGGGCGGGAGAGACAGAGAGACCCAGTACTTC. Its translation: CASSLGGGRDRETQYF.

In this sample, this clone turned up many times. This chain joins TRBV14 and TRBJ2-3, with D tentatively TRBD2 (6 bases). Germline V gene data show CDR1 as SGHDN and CDR2 as FVKESK. The CDR3 is made up of 16 amino acids. Between the trimmed V and J ends, which lost 4 bases and 3 bases, there was a span of 17 bases. The CDR3 DNA sequence: TGTGCCAGCAGCCCGTCGTGGGGAGGAGGGACAGATACGCAGTATTTT. Encoded protein: CASSPSWGGGTDTQYF.

The table lists this clone with a few counts. The chain combines TRBV7-7 with TRBJ2-5; 11 nucleotides match TRBD2. This CDR3 region has 16 residues. J gave up 4 bases and V 1 base, and 5 bases lay outside the gene matches. Per germline, CDR1 SSHAT and CDR2 FNYEAQ (reference sequence). The CDR3 DNA sequence: TGTGCCAGCAGCTTAGTAGCGGGAGGGCCGGTAGAGACCCAGTACTTC. Amino acid sequence: CASSLVAGGPVETQYF.

The chain has TRBV5-3 and TRBJ2-3, with D perhaps matching TRBD1 (6 bases). TRBV5-3 is identified as an open reading frame with a role that is uncertain. Trimming shortened V by 0 bases and J by 6 bases, and 17 bases separated the two germline ends. This CDR3 is built from 16 residues. CDR3 protein: CARSLAVDSPEDTQYF. The CDR3 coding sequence is TGTGCCAGAAGCTTGGCCGTGGACAGCCCTGAGGATACGCAGTATTTT.

This chain links TRBV3-1 (or the pseudogene TRBV3-2) with TRBJ1-1, with D uncertain. Germline CDR1 is LGHDT and CDR2 is YNNKEL (reference sequence). V dropped 8 bases and J dropped 1 base, with 8 bases sitting between them. The CDR3 runs 12 residues. CDR3 bases: TGTGCCAGCGGACTGGGGAACACTGAAGCTTTCTTT. Its protein is CASGLGNTEAFF.

The chain recombines TRBV5-6 with TRBJ1-2; D remains ambiguous. V was pared by 6 bases and J by 7 bases, with 16 bases between. The CDR3 runs to 13 residues. Per germline, CDR1 SGHDT and CDR2 YYEEEE. CDR3 sequence reads: CASMLPAGGGYTF. Written as DNA, the CDR3 is TGTGCCAGCATGCTCCCTGCGGGCGGTGGCTACACCTTC.

The chain is built from TRBV18 and TRBJ1-3; D call uncertain. CDR1 is KGHSH, CDR2 LQKENI, per germline. There are 16 residues in the CDR3. V was cut by 1 base and J by 0 bases, with 10 bases left in between. CDR3 residues: CASSPQSGSSGNTIYF. The CDR3 DNA sequence: TGTGCCAGCTCACCACAGTCCGGGAGCTCTGGAAACACCATATATTTT. Based on the CDR3 plus reference TRBV18 and TRBJ1-3, the full variable domain is NAGVMQNPRHLVRRRGQEARLRCSPMKGHSHVYWYRQLPEEGLKFMVYLQKENIIDESGMPKERFSAEFPKEGPSILRIQQVVRGDSAAYFCASSPQSGSSGNTIYFGEGSWLTVV.

This clone was found once. One end of the junction varies from germline; a read error may be responsible. The V and J genes are TRBV5-4 and TRBJ2-1, with TRBD2 identical over 12 bases. Germline-derived CDR1 and CDR2 are SGHNT and YYREEE (reference sequence). The CDR3 contains 15 residues. For the CDR3, the DNA is TGTGCCAGCAGCGGAGGAGGGCTAGCGGGAGGGGTTTGGGTCTTC. It is translated as CASSGGGLAGGVWVF.

V and J are TRBV24-1 and TRBJ1-4, with TRBD1 identical over 10 bases. Germline V gene data show CDR1 as KGHDR and CDR2 as SFDVKD. With 4 bases clipped from V and 8 bases from J, the junction kept 6 bases outside the gene matches. The CDR3 is 15 residues long. CDR3 loop: CATSDRDRGGEKLFF. The CDR3 DNA is TGTGCCACCAGTGACCGGGACAGGGGAGGGGAAAAACTGTTTTTT.